This TCR beta chain comes out of a study of T cell repertoires in cytomegalovirus infection (dated by TCRdb to about 2019). Background on the whole study: Because public TCR beta signatures pointed to carriage of CMV infection together with the matching HLA type, the HLA type of each donor mattered for the analysis. On the study overall, not on this receptor specifically: In both this cohort and an independent roughly 360-donor cohort, the cumulative frequency of public TCR beta family members distinguished carriers of CMV infection plus the relevant HLA type. The ex vivo response was dominated by HLA-C-restricted CMV-specific TCR beta clonotypes, and the single most frequent clonotype in two of eight donors was supplied by these HLA-C-restricted clonotypes.

Instrument on record: Illumina HiSeq 1500. TCRdb trimmed public reads at Q25 via fastp, called clones via MiXCR and kept in-frame beta chains. Each CDR3 protein appears once, grouped with its most common genes and DNA. This sample comprises about 740,000 distinct CDR3 sequences, approximately 40% of them detected only once. Jointly, the top ten make up about 2.8% of the sample. This clonotype was recorded a few times. Its antigen remains undetermined. No base quality values were provided; no much bigger clone lies one nucleotide off. The receptor comes from a human donor in good health (CMV status not recorded). Some clones in this sample may be carry-over from other donors' samples. Sequencing was carried out using PBMCs.

The DNA sequence is as follows: TGTGCCAGCAGCTTATCTCTAGCGGGATCTAGCACAGATACGCAGTATTTT. The translation is CASSLSLAGSSTDTQYF. Here the chain combines TRBV7-2 and TRBJ2-3; the junction holds 9 bases that match TRBD2. Trimming takes 2 bases off V and 0 bases off J; junction bases not matched to a gene: 6. CDR1 and CDR2, per the germline V gene, are SGHTA and FQGNSA. Counted from cysteine to phenylalanine, this CDR3 has 17 amino acids. Only the CDR3 part of the read is kept: 51 bases, read in frame from the first base.